The TCR beta chain described here comes from a study of cytomegalovirus exposure and HLA in healthy donors. Study-level results: Later analysis associated a missense DCLRE1C variant with TCR beta V- and J-gene trimming. Sequencing had likely introduced a cluster of highly shared sequence variants as an artifact.

In the PCR, 60 Vbeta and 13 Jbeta primers were used. In the original analysis: In a later analysis, of 80 million to 90 million unique beta chains, 9 million to 11 million appeared in at least two donors. Repertoires were generated with immunoSEQ multiplex PCR, while TCRdb's copy carries only in-frame clones and drops some. Clonal size and the V and J genes are those of that table, whereas D and trimming came from the DNA. The sample gives 100,000 or so clones, 65% to 80% of which show up once; 1.9% is in the top ten. As to this clone: The antigen remains unidentified. Within the sample, other DNA sequences also encode this same CDR3.

Germline V CDR1 and CDR2: SNHLY, FYNNEI. The V and J ends lost 2 bases and 7 bases respectively, with 12 bases between them. The CDR3 sequence is 15 residues long. The sequenced material came from PBMCs. This TCR derives from a woman aged 40 to 50 in good health and CMV-seronegative. This chain uses TRBV2 with TRBJ1-6, with D unclear. DNA for the CDR3: TGTGCCAGCAGTGAATGGGGAGTTAACAATTCACCCCTCCACTTT. It specifies CASSEWGVNNSPLHF.